This T cell receptor beta chain was observed in a study of CXCR3-negative and CXCR3-positive naive CD8 T cells. General observations from the study: Memory, not naive, CXCR3-negative and CXCR3-positive cells differed in TRBV-TRBJ usage.

Each TRB cDNA library was prepared by 5' RACE (with UMI labels). TCRdb reworked the 5' RACE reads into one entry per CDR3 protein, no DNA. Its table lists some 130,000 distinct CDR3 sequences. Every CD8+ T cell subset underwent triplicate sorting at 250,000 to 300,000 cells apiece. CD45RO-CCR7+CD27+CD95- marked naive CD8+ T cells. The CDR3 loop spans 13 amino acids. To note about this clonotype: Its antigen is not known.

Input material: naive CXCR3- CD8+ T cells from blood. Subset specified: CD45RO-CCR7+CD27+CD95- naive CD8+ T cells lacking CXCR3 (TNR3-). The clonotype originates from a human donor in good health. Some clones in this sample may be carry-over from other donors' samples. The gene calls are TRBV12-3 or TRBV12-4 and TRBJ2-2; TCRdb reports TRBD1, a call that lacks DNA to check it against. Here the CDR3 reads CASSPQGPGELFF.